This T cell receptor (beta chain) was sequenced in a study of CD4 T cells in relation to SARS-CoV-2 and coronaviruses. This clone has a handful of counts. Its antigen is still unknown. The unexposed donors gave CD4+ T cells in 2011-2018, prior to COVID-19. CD4+ T cells were isolated from the cells after around 10 days of culture. Cells permitting, SARS-CoV-2 S/N and four cold-coronavirus spikes were tested on unexposed-donor CD4+ T cells. On days 3 and 7, cultures got half fresh IL-2 medium. CDR1 SEHNR and CDR2 FQNEAQ come from the germline V gene (reference sequence). The CDR3 has 14 amino acids. With 5 bases removed from V and 10 bases from J, the gap between germline ends came to 15 bases. TCRdb's copy holds only in-frame clones and misses some; the assay was immunoSEQ multiplex PCR. The sample has 31,000 or so clones; roughly 70% are singletons.

J is TRBJ1-6 and V is TRBV7-9; the D gene is possibly TRBD1 (5 bases). Sequencing used CD4+ T cells from PBMCs, cultured in vitro. The receptor's source is a human donor in good health. The DNA of the CDR3 is TGTGCCAGCAGCCCTGGGCAGGGAGGATCACCCCTCCACTTT. Translated, it gives CASSPGQGGSPLHF.